The 9 T cell receptor beta chains in this list originate from one sample, sequenced in a study of PD-L1 blockade in urothelial cancer. Method: immunoSEQ multiplex PCR; TCRdb's copy keeps in-frame clones and lacks some. The data hold some 27,000 clones, with over 80% observed a single time. This material consisted of PBMCs, taken around atezolizumab (anti-PD-L1) treatment. All receptors derive from a man in his fifties or sixties with urothelial cancer.

There are a few counts of this clone. The V gene is TRBV5-1, the J gene TRBJ1-1; 8 bases line up with TRBD1. V lost 5 bases, J lost 3 bases, and 3 bases stayed unmatched. The CDR3 extends over 13 amino acids. Looked up from germline, CDR1 is SGHRS and CDR2 is YFSETQ. The chain's CDR3 is CASRDRDYTEAFF. The CDR3 DNA reads as TGCGCCAGCAGGGACAGGGACTACACTGAAGCTTTCTTT.

The gene calls are TRBV18 and TRBJ1-2; the match to TRBD1 covers 7 bases. This CDR3 spans 14 amino acids. The V segment lost 8 bases and the J segment 6 bases; nucleotides outside the gene matches: 12. Per germline, CDR1 KGHSH and CDR2 LQKENI. Here the CDR3 reads CASRSATGLNGYTF. CDR3 bases: TGTGCCAGCCGAAGCGCGACAGGGTTAAATGGCTACACCTTC.

This chain connects TRBV19 to TRBJ2-1; 16 nucleotides align to TRBD2. Per the germline V gene, CDR1 is LNHDA and CDR2 is SQIVND (reference sequence). There are 16 residues in the CDR3. The trim removed 3 bases at V and 13 bases at J, leaving 9 bases unmatched. The CDR3, as DNA: TGTGCCAGTAGTATGCGCGGGACTAGCGGGGGGGCCTCCCAGTTCTTC. Its protein is CASSMRGTSGGASQFF. Full variable domain (rest looked up from reference TRBV19 and TRBJ2-1): DGGITQSPKYLFRKEGQNVTLSCEQNLNHDAMYWYRQDPGQGLRLIYYSQIVNDFQKGDIAEGYSVSREKKESFPLTVTSAQKNPTAFYLCASSMRGTSGGASQFFGPGTRLTVL.

This clone was counted between two and nine times. The gene calls are TRBV10-3 and TRBJ2-7; the D gene is possibly TRBD2 (6 bases). The germline CDR1 and CDR2 sequences are ENHRY and SYGVKD. V lost 3 bases and J 2 bases, leaving 17 bases between the germline ends. This CDR3 has 16 residues. The CDR3 DNA reads TGTGCCATCAGTGACCTCGGGACCGGAGGGACCTACGAGCAGTACTTC. It codes for CAISDLGTGGTYEQYF.

This sequence joins TRBV7-9 and TRBJ2-3; no definite D call. Germline assignment: CDR1 SEHNR and CDR2 FQNEAQ (reference sequence). With 2 bases removed from V and 1 base from J, the gap between germline ends came to 4 bases. The length of the CDR3 is 13 residues. The CDR3 sequence: CASSLSGTDTQYF. CDR3 nucleotide sequence: TGTGCCAGCAGCTTATCAGGCACAGATACGCAGTATTTT.

J is TRBJ2-1 and V is TRBV5-3; weak D call: TRBD2 (5 bases). TRBV5-3 is placed among ORFs of uncertain function. The CDR3 consists of 18 residues. With 4 bases removed from V and 1 base from J, the gap between germline ends came to 21 bases. CDR3 DNA: TGTGCCAGAAGCCCATTCTGGGCCAGCGGCCATTCCTACAATGAGCAGTTCTTC. The encoded protein is CARSPFWASGHSYNEQFF.

This clone was seen more than once but under ten times. The chain combines TRBV7-2 with TRBJ2-6, with a weak D call TRBD2 (7 bases). The CDR3 has 17 residues. Germline CDR1 reads SGHTA; CDR2 reads FQGNSA. V gave up 0 bases and J gave up 0 bases, with 9 bases separating them. The CDR3 DNA reads TGTGCCAGCAGCTTAGCGGCGGGGGCCTCTGGGGCCAACGTCCTGACTTTC. Amino acids: CASSLAAGASGANVLTF.

The chain combines TRBV9 with TRBJ2-3; 8 bases match TRBD2. From germline, CDR1 is SGDLS and CDR2 YYNGEE. The CDR3 contains 14 residues. The junction had 4 bases not matched to a gene; V was cut back by 4 bases and J by 3 bases. Written as DNA, the CDR3 is TGTGCCAGCAGCCTCGGGAGGGAGACAGATACGCAGTATTTT. Residues: CASSLGRETDTQYF. Full variable domain (remainder filled in from reference TRBV9 and TRBJ2-3): DSGVTQTPKHLITATGQRVTLRCSPRSGDLSVYWYQQSLDQGLQFLIQYYNGEERAKGNILERFSAQQFPDLHSELNLSSLELGDSALYFCASSLGRETDTQYFGPGTRLTVL.

The chain has TRBV7-9 and TRBJ2-1, with unresolved D. Germline CDR1 reads SEHNR; CDR2 reads FQNEAQ (reference sequence). This CDR3 is 13 amino acids long. Trimming left V 3 bases short and J 5 bases short, with 8 bases between. CDR3: CASSLWQDNEQFF. The CDR3 DNA sequence: TGTGCCAGCAGCTTGTGGCAGGACAATGAGCAGTTCTTC.